This T cell receptor beta chain was captured by sequencing in a study of blood T cells in healthy people across ages. With a J-beta primer mix and a sample-barcoded 5' primer, a second PCR ran about 7 to 12 cycles. TCRdb ran MiXCR on the 5' RACE reads and lists one entry per CDR3 protein. The repertoire consists of fewer than 1,200,000 distinct CDR3 sequences, with almost 25% occurring once and the leading ten covering about 0.72%. Study-level results: Diversity was higher, and naive CD4+ cells more numerous, in long-lived donors than in aged donors.

CDR3 length equals 12 residues. The germline CDR1 and CDR2 sequences are SQVTM and ANQGSEA. Trimming removed 1 base from V and 4 bases from J, with 6 bases in between. This clonotype showed up just a few times. Antigen: not known. Separately, the same data were catalogued under a study of T cells of mothers and their children.

Sequenced material: blood. J is TRBJ2-3 and V is TRBV29-1; D call uncertain. This sequence originates from a girl aged 2 to 9 in good health. The CDR3 nucleotides read TGCAGCGTTGAAGGTAGCTCAGATACGCAGTATTTT. Amino acid sequence: CSVEGSSDTQYF.